This T cell receptor beta chain was sequenced for a study of T cells in localized non-small cell lung cancer. Points on this clone: The antigen is undetermined.

Study findings and constraints: There was an association of higher blood T cell density with longer overall survival.

Libraries were prepared by immunoSEQ multiplex PCR; TCRdb keeps only in-frame clonotypes and omits some of them. The sample lists fewer than 2,000 clones, less than 20% occurring once. Samples of adjacent lung (free of atypia) were collected at least 2 cm from the tumor margin. The TCR comes from a woman between 40 and 69 years old with stage I lung adenocarcinoma. The specimen was normal lung tissue next to the tumor, collected before any cancer treatment.

This CDR3 reads CASSYSLFAGELFF. As DNA, the CDR3 is TGTGCCAGCAGTTACTCTTTGTTCGCCGGGGAGCTGTTTTTT. This sequence joins TRBV6-8 and TRBJ2-2, with D hard to call. Germline V lookup: CDR1 MNHGY, CDR2 SAAAGT. Trimming pared 0 bases from V and 6 bases from J, leaving 8 bases between. The CDR3 totals 14 residues.